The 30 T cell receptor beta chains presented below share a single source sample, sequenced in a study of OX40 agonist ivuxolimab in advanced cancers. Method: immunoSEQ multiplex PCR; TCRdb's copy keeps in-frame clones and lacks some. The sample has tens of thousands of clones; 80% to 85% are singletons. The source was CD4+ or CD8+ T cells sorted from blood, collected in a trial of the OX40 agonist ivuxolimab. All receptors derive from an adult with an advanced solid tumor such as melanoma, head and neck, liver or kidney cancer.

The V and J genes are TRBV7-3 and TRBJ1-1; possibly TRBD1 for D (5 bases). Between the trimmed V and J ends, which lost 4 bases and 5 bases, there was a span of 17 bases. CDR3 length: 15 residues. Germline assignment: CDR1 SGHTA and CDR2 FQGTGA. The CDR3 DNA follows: TGTGCCAGCAGCTCGTACAGCCAGGGCAAAACTGAAGCTTTCTTT. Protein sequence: CASSSYSQGKTEAFF. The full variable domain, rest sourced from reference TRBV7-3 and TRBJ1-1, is GAGVSQTPSNKVTEKGKYVELRCDPISGHTALYWYRQSLGQGPEFLIYFQGTGAADDSGLPNDRFFAVRPEGSVSTLKIQRTERGDSAVYLCASSSYSQGKTEAFFGQGTRLTVV.

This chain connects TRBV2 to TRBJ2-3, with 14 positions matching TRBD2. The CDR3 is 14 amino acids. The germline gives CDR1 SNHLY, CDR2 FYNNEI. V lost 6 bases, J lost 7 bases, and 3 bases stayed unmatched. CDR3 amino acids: CASRGTSGSNTQYF. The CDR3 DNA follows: TGTGCCAGCAGAGGGACTAGCGGGAGTAATACGCAGTATTTT.

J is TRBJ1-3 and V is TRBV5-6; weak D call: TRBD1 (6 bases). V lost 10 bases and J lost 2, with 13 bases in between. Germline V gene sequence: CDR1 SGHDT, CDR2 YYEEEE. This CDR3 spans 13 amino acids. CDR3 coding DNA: TGTGCCGCCGCCCAGGGGCCTGGAAACACCATATATTTT. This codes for CAAAQGPGNTIYF.

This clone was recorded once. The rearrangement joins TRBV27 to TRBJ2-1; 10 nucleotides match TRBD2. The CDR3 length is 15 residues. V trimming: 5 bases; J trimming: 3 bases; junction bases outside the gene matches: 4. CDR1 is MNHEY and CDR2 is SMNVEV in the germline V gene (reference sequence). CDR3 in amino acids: CASSPERGGYNEQFF. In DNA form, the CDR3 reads TGTGCCAGCAGTCCCGAGCGGGGGGGCTACAATGAGCAGTTCTTC.

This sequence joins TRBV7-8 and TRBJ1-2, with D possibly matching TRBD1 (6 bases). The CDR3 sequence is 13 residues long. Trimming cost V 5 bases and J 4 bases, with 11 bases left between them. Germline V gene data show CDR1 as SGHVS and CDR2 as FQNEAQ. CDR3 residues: CASSTEGGYGYTF. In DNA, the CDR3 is TGTGCCAGCAGCACGGAGGGGGGCTATGGCTACACCTTC.

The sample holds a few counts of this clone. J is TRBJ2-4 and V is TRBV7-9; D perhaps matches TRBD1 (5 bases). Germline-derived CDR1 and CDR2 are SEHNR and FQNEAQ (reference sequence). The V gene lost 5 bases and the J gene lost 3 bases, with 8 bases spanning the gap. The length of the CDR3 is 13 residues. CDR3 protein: CASSQGGKNIQYF. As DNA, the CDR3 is TGTGCCAGCAGCCAGGGCGGCAAAAACATTCAGTACTTC.

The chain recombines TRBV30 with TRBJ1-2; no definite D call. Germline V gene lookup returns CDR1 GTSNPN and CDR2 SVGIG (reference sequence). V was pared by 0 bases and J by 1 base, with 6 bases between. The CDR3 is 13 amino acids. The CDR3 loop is CAWSVTLNYGYTF. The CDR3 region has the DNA TGTGCCTGGAGTGTGACACTTAACTATGGCTACACCTTC.

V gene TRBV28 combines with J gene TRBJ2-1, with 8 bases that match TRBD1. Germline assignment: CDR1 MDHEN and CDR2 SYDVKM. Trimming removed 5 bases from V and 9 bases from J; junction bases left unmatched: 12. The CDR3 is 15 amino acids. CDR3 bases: TGTGCCAGCAGTCGCGACAGGGGATACCCTAGTGAGCAGTTCTTC. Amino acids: CASSRDRGYPSEQFF.

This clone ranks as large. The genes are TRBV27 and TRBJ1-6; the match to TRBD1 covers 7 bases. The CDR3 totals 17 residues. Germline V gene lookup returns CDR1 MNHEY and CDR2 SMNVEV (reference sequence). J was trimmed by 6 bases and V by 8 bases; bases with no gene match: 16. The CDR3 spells CASPHPFPTGINSPLHF. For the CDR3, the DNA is TGTGCCAGCCCCCACCCTTTTCCGACAGGGATTAATTCACCCCTCCACTTT.

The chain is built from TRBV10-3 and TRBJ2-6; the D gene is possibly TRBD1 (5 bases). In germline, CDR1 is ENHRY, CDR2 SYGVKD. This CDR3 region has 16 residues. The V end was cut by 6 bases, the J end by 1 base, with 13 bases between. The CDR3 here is CAISGTRESGANVLTF. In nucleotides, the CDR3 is TGTGCCATCAGCGGTACCAGGGAATCTGGGGCCAACGTCCTGACTTTC.

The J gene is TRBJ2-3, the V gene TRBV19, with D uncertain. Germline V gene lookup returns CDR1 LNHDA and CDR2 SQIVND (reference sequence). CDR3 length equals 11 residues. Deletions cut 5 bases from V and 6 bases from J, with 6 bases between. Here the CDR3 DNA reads TGTGCCAGTAGTTCCGGGGATACGCAGTATTTT. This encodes CASSSGDTQYF.

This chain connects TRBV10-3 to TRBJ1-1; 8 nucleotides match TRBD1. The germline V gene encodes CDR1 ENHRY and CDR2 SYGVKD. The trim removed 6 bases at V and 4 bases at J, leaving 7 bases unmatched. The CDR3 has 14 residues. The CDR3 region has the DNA TGTGCCATCAGGGTGCAGGGGGCGATCACTGAAGCTTTCTTT. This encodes CAIRVQGAITEAFF.

Here the CDR3 DNA reads TGCGCCAGCAGCCAAGAGGTCTACAGGGAGGCCTATGGCTACACCTTC. Translation gives CASSQEVYREAYGYTF. The chain couples TRBV4-1 to TRBJ1-2; TRBD1 is a possible D gene (6 bases). CDR1 MGHRA and CDR2 YSYEKL come from the germline V gene. The CDR3 consists of 16 residues. V lost 0 bases and J lost 4, with 15 bases in between.

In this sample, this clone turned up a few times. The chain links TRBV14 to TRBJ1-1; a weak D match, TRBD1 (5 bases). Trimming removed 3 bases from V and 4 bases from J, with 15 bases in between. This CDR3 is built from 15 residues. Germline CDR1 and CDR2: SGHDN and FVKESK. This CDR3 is CASSHTWRGGTEAFF. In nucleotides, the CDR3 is TGTGCCAGCAGCCACACCTGGCGGGGGGGCACTGAAGCTTTCTTT. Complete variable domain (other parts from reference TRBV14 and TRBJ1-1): EAGVTQFPSHSVIEKGQTVTLRCDPISGHDNLYWYRRVMGKEIKFLLHFVKESKQDESGMPNNRFLAERTGGTYSTLKVQPAELEDSGVYFCASSHTWRGGTEAFFGQGTRLTVV.

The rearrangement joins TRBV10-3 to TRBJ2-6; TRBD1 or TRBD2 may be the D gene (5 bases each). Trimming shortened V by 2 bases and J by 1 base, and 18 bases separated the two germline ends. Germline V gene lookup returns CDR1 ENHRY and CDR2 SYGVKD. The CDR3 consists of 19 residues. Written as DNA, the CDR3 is TGTGCCATCAGTGAGGCTCCCCCGTCCTGGGGGTCTGGGGCCAACGTCCTGACTTTC. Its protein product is CAISEAPPSWGSGANVLTF.

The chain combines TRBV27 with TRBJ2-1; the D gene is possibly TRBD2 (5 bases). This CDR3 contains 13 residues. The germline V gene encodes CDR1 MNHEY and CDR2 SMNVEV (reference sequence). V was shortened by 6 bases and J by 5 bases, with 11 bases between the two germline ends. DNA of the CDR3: TGTGCCAGCAGCCGCGCCGGGGACAATGAGCAGTTCTTC. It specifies CASSRAGDNEQFF.

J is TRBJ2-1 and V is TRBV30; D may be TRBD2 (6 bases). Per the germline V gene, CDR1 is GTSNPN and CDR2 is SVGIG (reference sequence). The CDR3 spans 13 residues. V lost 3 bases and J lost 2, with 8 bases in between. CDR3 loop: CAWSGGTYNEQFF. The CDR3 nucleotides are TGTGCCTGGAGCGGGGGAACCTACAATGAGCAGTTCTTC.

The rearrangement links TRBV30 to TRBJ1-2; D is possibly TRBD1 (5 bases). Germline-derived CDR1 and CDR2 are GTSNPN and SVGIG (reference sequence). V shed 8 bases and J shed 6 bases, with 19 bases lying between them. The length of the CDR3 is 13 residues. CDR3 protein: CARTGENRNGYTF. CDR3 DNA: TGTGCCCGCACGGGGGAAAATCGGAATGGCTACACCTTC.

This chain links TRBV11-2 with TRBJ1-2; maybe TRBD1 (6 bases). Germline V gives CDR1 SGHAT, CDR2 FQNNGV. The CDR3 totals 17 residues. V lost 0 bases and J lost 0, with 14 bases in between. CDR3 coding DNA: TGTGCCAGCAGCTTAGATTCGGAGGACAGACCTAACTATGGCTACACCTTC. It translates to CASSLDSEDRPNYGYTF. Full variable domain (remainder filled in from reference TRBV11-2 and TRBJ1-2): EAGVAQSPRYKIIEKRQSVAFWCNPISGHATLYWYQQILGQGPKLLIQFQNNGVVDDSQLPKDRFSAERLKGVDSTLKIQPAKLEDSAVYLCASSLDSEDRPNYGYTFGSGTRLTVV.

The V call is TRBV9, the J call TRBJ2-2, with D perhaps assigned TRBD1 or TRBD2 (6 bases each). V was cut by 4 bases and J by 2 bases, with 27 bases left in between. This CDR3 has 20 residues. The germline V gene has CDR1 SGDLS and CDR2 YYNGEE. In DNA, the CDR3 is TGTGCCAGCAGCCCCGGTGGGGGGCCGGGTATCCGGAATAACACCGGGGAGCTGTTTTTT. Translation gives CASSPGGGPGIRNNTGELFF.

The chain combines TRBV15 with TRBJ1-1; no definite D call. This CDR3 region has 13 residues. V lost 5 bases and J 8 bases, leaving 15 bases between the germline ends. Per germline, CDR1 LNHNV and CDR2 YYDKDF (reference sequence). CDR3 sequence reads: CATSLDFLTEAFF. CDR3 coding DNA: TGTGCCACCAGCTTAGACTTTTTGACGGAAGCTTTCTTT.

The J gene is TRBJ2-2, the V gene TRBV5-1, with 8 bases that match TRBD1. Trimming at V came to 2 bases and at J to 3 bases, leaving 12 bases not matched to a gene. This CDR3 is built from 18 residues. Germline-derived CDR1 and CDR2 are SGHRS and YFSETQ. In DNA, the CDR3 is TGCGCCAGCAGCTTCGTGCCCCAGGGGGCGCGGGACACCGGGGAGCTGTTTTTT. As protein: CASSFVPQGARDTGELFF.

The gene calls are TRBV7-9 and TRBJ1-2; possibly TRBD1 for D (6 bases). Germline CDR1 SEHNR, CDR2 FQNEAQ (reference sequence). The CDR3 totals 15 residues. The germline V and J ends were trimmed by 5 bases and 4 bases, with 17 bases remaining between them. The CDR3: CASSPRTGTGYGYTF. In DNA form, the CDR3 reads TGTGCCAGCAGCCCACGAACAGGGACGGGCTATGGCTACACCTTC.

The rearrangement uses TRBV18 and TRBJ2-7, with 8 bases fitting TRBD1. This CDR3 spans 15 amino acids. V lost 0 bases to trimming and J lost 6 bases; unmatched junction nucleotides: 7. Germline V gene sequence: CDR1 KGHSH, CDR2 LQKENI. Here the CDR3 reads CASSPPMQGAVEQYF. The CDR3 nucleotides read TGTGCCAGCTCACCACCGATGCAGGGGGCCGTCGAGCAGTACTTC.

CDR3 nucleotide sequence: TGTGCCAGCAGTGCCCAAGACGGAATCCCCCCCTACAATGAGCAGTTCTTC. Protein: CASSAQDGIPPYNEQFF. The V call is TRBV2, the J call TRBJ2-1, with unresolved D. The CDR3 covers 17 residues. V was clipped by 4 bases and J by 2 bases, with 18 bases between them. CDR1 and CDR2 (germline): SNHLY, FYNNEI.

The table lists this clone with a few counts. CDR3 in amino acids: CASSLSGGYSNQPQHF. Here the CDR3 DNA reads TGTGCCAGCAGTCTTTCGGGGGGCTATAGCAATCAGCCCCAGCATTTT. The rearrangement joins TRBV27 to TRBJ1-5, with a weak D call TRBD1 (6 bases). Trimming cost V 5 bases and J 0 bases, with 14 bases left between them. Germline CDR1 reads MNHEY; CDR2 reads SMNVEV (reference sequence). This CDR3 has 16 amino acids.

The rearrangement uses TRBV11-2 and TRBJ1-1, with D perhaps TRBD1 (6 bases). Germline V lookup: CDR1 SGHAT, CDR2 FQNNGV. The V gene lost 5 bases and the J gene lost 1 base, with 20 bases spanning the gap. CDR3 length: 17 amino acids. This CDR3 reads CASSGPRGVIRNTEAFF. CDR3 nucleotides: TGTGCCAGCAGCGGGCCGAGGGGGGTCATTCGGAACACTGAAGCTTTCTTT.

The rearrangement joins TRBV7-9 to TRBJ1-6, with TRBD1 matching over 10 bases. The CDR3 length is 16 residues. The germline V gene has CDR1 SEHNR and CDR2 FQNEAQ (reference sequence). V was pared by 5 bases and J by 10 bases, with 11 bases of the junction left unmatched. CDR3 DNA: TGTGCCAGCAGCGTGACAGGGGGCAAAGGTAACTCACCCCTCCACTTT. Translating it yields CASSVTGGKGNSPLHF.

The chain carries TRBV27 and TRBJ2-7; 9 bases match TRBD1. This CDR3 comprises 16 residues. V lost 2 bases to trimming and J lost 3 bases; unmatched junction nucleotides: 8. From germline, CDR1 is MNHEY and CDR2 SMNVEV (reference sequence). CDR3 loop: CASSLQQGAGHYEQYF. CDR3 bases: TGTGCCAGCAGTTTACAACAGGGGGCTGGGCACTACGAGCAGTACTTC.

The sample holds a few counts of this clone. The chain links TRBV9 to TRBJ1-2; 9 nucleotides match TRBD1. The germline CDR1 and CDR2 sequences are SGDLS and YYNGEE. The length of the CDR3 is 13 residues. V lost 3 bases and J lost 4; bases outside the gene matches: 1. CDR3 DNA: TGTGCCAGCAGCGAGGGACAGGGCTATGGCTACACCTTC. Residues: CASSEGQGYGYTF.